This TCR beta chain was sequenced during a study of blood T cell repertoires in COVID-19 (dated by TCRdb to the early 2020s). About the study as a whole: Collaborator samples came from the United States, Italy and Spain and covered acute and convalescent phases of COVID-19. Where available, HLA class I and class II types were taken from metadata supplied by the sample provider and were not determined by assay-based typing. The sample metadata nearly always contained a de-identified subject ID, COVID-19 status, age in years and sex. The repertoires were released in a freely available public database intended as a resource for research on the immune response to SARS-CoV-2. The samples were drawn from the first 160 participants of the ongoing ImmuneRACE study and from 1,254 subjects provided by 6 global collaborators. The dataset comprised deeply sampled blood TCRbeta repertoires from subjects exposed to, actively infected with, or recovered from COVID-19. The material from the prospective study consisted of cDNA or gDNA derived from T cells, B-cell-depleted T cells, or PBMCs.

Its CDR3 holds 16 amino acids, cysteine through phenylalanine. Only the CDR3 DNA is retained, 48 bases long and in frame from the first base. CDR1 and CDR2, per the germline V gene (reference sequence), are MNHNY and SVGAGI. V drops 7 bases and J drops 1 base, leaving 19 bases in between. About this clone: Its specific antigen is unknown. Base-call qualities are not available, and no considerably larger clone is one nucleotide away.

Beyond this particular receptor, the publication reports: How much clinical and demographic metadata was included differed by source and by participant, and the metadata was provided uncurated.

At one collaborating source in Seattle, patients were enrolled during active infection and were followed longitudinally through the course of disease. Each collaborating institution followed its own protocols to collect whole blood in K2EDTA tubes. Collaborator samples were shipped for TCRbeta analysis as frozen whole blood, isolated PBMCs, or DNA extracted from either sample type. TCRbeta CDR3 regions were amplified from genomic DNA using the immunoSEQ Assay, a bias-controlled multiplex PCR. On the study's bioinformatics: The number of nucleated cells in each sample was estimated from the amplification of reference gene primers within the assay. Sequence reads were collapsed and filtered to measure the absolute abundance of every unique TCRbeta CDR3 rearrangement. For each sample, productive Simpson clonality was calculated by taking the square root of Simpson's diversity index across productive rearrangements. In its TCRdb copy, this immuneACCESS table keeps in-frame sequences only and misses some clones. Where compared with another copy, unresolved V genes explain less than half of these, and the others have no known cause. That table supplies the V and J calls and clone size; D and trimming were determined from the DNA. The sample profile shows under 300,000 clones; approximately 84% of them were found once. Approximately 1.5% of the sample rests with the top ten.

This clonotype was sampled from a human donor with COVID-19, enrolled during active disease. The donor label of this sample is uncertain. The V and J genes are TRBV6-6 and TRBJ1-1; no D segment can be confidently identified. Sequencing was carried out using peripheral blood. The encoded CDR3 is CASNPTGTTENTEAFF. In nucleotide form, the sequence is TGTGCCAGCAATCCGACCGGAACCACAGAGAACACTGAAGCTTTCTTT.